This paragraph reports one TCR beta chain. A much larger clonotype is one base distant, so this may be a read error. MiXCR, applied by TCRdb to the 5' RACE reads, yields one record per CDR3 protein. Of some 87,000 distinct CDR3 sequences in the sample, around 14% were seen once. As for time point: longitudinal time-point 2. The data stem from a study of neurological immune-mediated disorders. Germline V CDR1 and CDR2: DFQATT, SNEGSKA (reference sequence). CDR3 size: 12 residues. V lost 7 bases and J lost 7, with 16 bases in between. Sequenced sample: PBMCs. This TCR came from a female donor with HTLV-1-associated myelopathy (HAM/TSP). The J gene is TRBJ2-5, the V gene TRBV20-1; D is ambiguous. The CDR3 DNA sequence: TGCAGTGTGCCAGGCACTTCAGGGACCCAGTACTTC. It translates to CSVPGTSGTQYF.